The 27 T cell receptor beta chains given below trace back to one sample, sequenced in a study of blood T cell repertoires in COVID-19. Profiling relied on immunoSEQ multiplex PCR, and the TCRdb table lists in-frame clones only, not all of them. This table has 150,000 to 200,000 clones, 89% appearing once. The sample was peripheral blood. These receptors all come from a man between 18 and 29 years old who had recovered from COVID-19.

V is TRBV7-2 and J is TRBJ2-2; the match to TRBD2 covers 13 bases. Germline V gene data show CDR1 as SGHTA and CDR2 as FQGNSA. V gave up 4 bases and J gave up 7 bases; unmatched junction bases: 12. This CDR3 comprises 18 residues. The CDR3 protein is CASSSYSRLAGGSGELFF. The CDR3 nucleotides are TGTGCCAGCAGCTCATACTCTAGACTAGCGGGAGGAAGCGGGGAGCTGTTTTTT.

This clone appeared a few times. The rearrangement uses TRBV4-3 and TRBJ2-1; 8 bases are shared with TRBD1. The CDR3 consists of 15 residues. With V trimmed by 4 bases and J by 6 bases, 8 bases remained unmatched. Germline-derived CDR1 and CDR2 are LGHNA and YSLEER. CDR3 sequence: CASSPTGGRGNEQFF. The CDR3 nucleotides read TGCGCCAGCAGCCCTACAGGGGGACGGGGCAATGAGCAGTTCTTC.

The rearrangement uses TRBV7-2 and TRBJ2-7, with 7 bases matching TRBD1. The CDR3 contains 14 residues. CDR1 and CDR2 from the germline V gene are SGHTA and FQGNSA. V dropped 5 bases and J dropped 3; count of bases not matched to a gene: 7. In DNA, the CDR3 is TGTGCCAGCAGCCTCGGGACAGACTTCTACGAGCAGTACTTC. This encodes CASSLGTDFYEQYF.

The chain links TRBV9 to TRBJ2-7; 9 nucleotides agree with TRBD1. V shed 4 bases and J 4 bases; nucleotides not matched to a gene: 9. This CDR3 has 15 amino acids. The germline V gene encodes CDR1 SGDLS and CDR2 YYNGEE. CDR3 sequence reads: CASSPQGAQGYEQYF. The CDR3 DNA follows: TGTGCCAGCAGCCCACAGGGGGCGCAGGGATACGAGCAGTACTTC.

The J gene is TRBJ2-3, the V gene TRBV5-1, with 9 nucleotides matching TRBD2. There are 15 residues in the CDR3. Germline V gives CDR1 SGHRS, CDR2 YFSETQ. J was trimmed by 3 bases and V by 5 bases; bases with no gene match: 7. The CDR3 reads CASSPSGTGTDTQYF. CDR3 bases: TGCGCCAGCAGTCCTAGCGGGACTGGGACAGATACGCAGTATTTT.

The V gene is TRBV12-3 or TRBV12-4, the J gene TRBJ1-6; tentative D call: TRBD1 (5 bases). V was trimmed by 6 bases and J by 9 bases, leaving 9 bases between them. The CDR3 length is 12 residues. The CDR3 loop reads CASRFGGSPLHF. CDR3 nucleotides: TGTGCCAGCAGGTTCGGGGGTTCACCCCTCCACTTT.

This chain joins TRBV9 and TRBJ2-7; 14 bases are shared with TRBD2. J gave up 3 bases and V 2 bases, and 1 base lay outside the gene matches. The germline V gene encodes CDR1 SGDLS and CDR2 YYNGEE. The CDR3 is made up of 15 amino acids. The CDR3 sequence is CASSVGTSGSYEQYF. In DNA form, the CDR3 reads TGTGCCAGCAGCGTGGGGACTAGCGGGAGCTACGAGCAGTACTTC.

J is TRBJ2-7 and V is TRBV6-5; 10 positions agree with TRBD2. Germline-derived CDR1 and CDR2 are MNHEY and SVGAGI. J was trimmed by 5 bases and V by 2 bases; bases with no gene match: 6. This CDR3 spans 15 amino acids. The CDR3 bases are TGTGCCAGCAGTTACGCTAGCGGGAGCTTAGACGAGCAGTACTTC. Amino acid sequence: CASSYASGSLDEQYF.

This chain joins TRBV19 and TRBJ1-1; the D gene is possibly TRBD1 (5 bases). The CDR3 is 12 residues long. The V gene's germline CDR1 is LNHDA and CDR2 SQIVND (reference sequence). Trimming cost V 5 bases and J 6 bases, with 10 bases left between them. The CDR3, as DNA: TGTGCCAGTAGTGTGGGGGGATCTGAAGCTTTCTTT. This translates into CASSVGGSEAFF. Full variable domain (remainder filled in from reference TRBV19 and TRBJ1-1): DGGITQSPKYLFRKEGQNVTLSCEQNLNHDAMYWYRQDPGQGLRLIYYSQIVNDFQKGDIAEGYSVSREKKESFPLTVTSAQKNPTAFYLCASSVGGSEAFFGQGTRLTVV.

The V call is TRBV6-2 or TRBV6-3, the J call TRBJ2-3, with TRBD2 matching 10 bases. With 5 bases clipped from V and 5 bases from J, the junction kept 19 bases outside the gene matches. This CDR3 contains 19 residues. Germline V gene lookup returns CDR1 MNHEY and CDR2 SVGEGT. CDR3 sequence reads: CASSQLGTAGLALGDTQYF. DNA of the CDR3: TGTGCCAGCAGTCAGTTGGGGACGGCGGGACTAGCGCTGGGAGATACGCAGTATTTT.

This chain joins TRBV5-4 and TRBJ1-1, with D unclear. The CDR3 runs to 15 residues. The V end was cut by 4 bases, the J end by 2 bases, with 15 bases between. Germline CDR1 reads SGHNT; CDR2 reads YYREEE (reference sequence). The CDR3 loop is CASSPTPQLNTEAFF. The CDR3 coding sequence is TGTGCCAGCAGCCCTACTCCACAGTTAAACACTGAAGCTTTCTTT. Based on the CDR3 plus reference TRBV5-4 and TRBJ1-1, the full variable domain is ETGVTQSPTHLIKTRGQQVTLRCSSQSGHNTVSWYQQALGQGPQFIFQYYREEENGRGNFPPRFSGLQFPNYSSELNVNALELDDSALYLCASSPTPQLNTEAFFGQGTRLTVV.

The chain is built from TRBV5-8 and TRBJ2-5; 10 nucleotides match TRBD1. The CDR3 length is 15 residues. The ends lost 4 bases at V and 5 bases at J; junction bases unmatched: 8. Germline values: CDR1 SGHTS, CDR2 YDEGEE. Here the CDR3 reads CASSDSGTGDETQYF. The CDR3 DNA follows: TGTGCCAGCAGCGATTCCGGGACAGGGGACGAGACCCAGTACTTC.

The chain has TRBV7-2 and TRBJ2-5; 9 positions match TRBD1. V shed 5 bases, J shed 2 bases, and the junction held 3 bases outside the gene matches. Germline V gives CDR1 SGHTA, CDR2 FQGNSA. The CDR3 extends over 14 amino acids. CDR3 protein: CASSRDRAQETQYF. The CDR3 nucleotides read TGTGCCAGCAGCCGGGACAGGGCACAAGAGACCCAGTACTTC.

This clone occurred once. The chain couples TRBV6-6 to TRBJ2-1; a possible D gene is TRBD2 (5 bases). Trimming cost V 5 bases and J 4 bases, with 21 bases left between them. The CDR3 is 17 amino acids. Germline lookup yields CDR1 MNHNY and CDR2 SVGAGI (reference sequence). The CDR3 is CASSRIGSRRRYNEQFF. CDR3 DNA sequence: TGTGCCAGCAGTCGAATAGGGTCTAGGAGGAGGTACAATGAGCAGTTCTTC.

V gene TRBV19 combines with J gene TRBJ1-2, with D maybe TRBD1 (5 bases). The CDR3 sequence is 15 residues long. CDR1 and CDR2 from the germline V gene are LNHDA and SQIVND (reference sequence). V gave up 3 bases and J gave up 8 bases, with 19 bases separating them. CDR3 loop: CASSMGLRVEGGYTF. In nucleotides, the CDR3 is TGTGCCAGTAGTATGGGACTGAGGGTAGAGGGAGGCTACACCTTC.

The chain is built from TRBV28 and TRBJ2-7, with 7 bases aligning to TRBD1. Germline V gives CDR1 MDHEN, CDR2 SYDVKM. CDR3 size: 14 residues. Trimming removed 7 bases from V and 7 bases from J; junction bases left unmatched: 13. The CDR3 is CASTPTGAPGEQYF. The CDR3 DNA reads TGTGCCAGCACCCCTACAGGGGCACCCGGGGAGCAGTACTTC.

This clone is a singleton in its sample. In DNA form, the CDR3 reads TGTGCCAGCAGTCTTGGACAGTTTAGCACCATATATTTT. It yields the protein CASSLGQFSTIYF. This chain connects TRBV28 to TRBJ1-3; possibly TRBD1 for D (6 bases). Germline assignment: CDR1 MDHEN and CDR2 SYDVKM. This CDR3 contains 13 residues. Trimming shortened V by 5 bases and J by 9 bases, and 14 bases separated the two germline ends.

The chain carries TRBV5-1 and TRBJ1-1, with TRBD1 matching over 7 bases. V shed 4 bases, J shed 6 bases, and the junction held 9 bases outside the gene matches. The germline CDR1 and CDR2 sequences are SGHRS and YFSETQ. CDR3 length: 14 residues. DNA of the CDR3: TGCGCCAGCAGCAAAGGGACAGTTAATCCTGAAGCTTTCTTT. As protein: CASSKGTVNPEAFF.

The rearrangement uses TRBV30 and TRBJ2-3; D gene unclear. The germline V gene encodes CDR1 GTSNPN and CDR2 SVGIG (reference sequence). V was cut by 5 bases and J by 8 bases, with 8 bases left in between. This CDR3 contains 10 residues. The CDR3 coding sequence is TGTGCCTGGGGGGTGGCTACGCAGTATTTT. Translated: CAWGVATQYF.

This chain joins TRBV30 and TRBJ1-3; D ambiguous. V was trimmed by 2 bases and J by 0 bases, leaving 11 bases between them. CDR3 length: 15 residues. Per the germline V gene, CDR1 is GTSNPN and CDR2 is SVGIG (reference sequence). CDR3 loop: CAWSRDGYSGNTIYF. The CDR3 bases are TGTGCCTGGAGTAGAGACGGGTACTCTGGAAACACCATATATTTT.

This sequence joins TRBV6-5 and TRBJ2-2, with TRBD2 as a possible D gene (6 bases). Germline CDR1 reads MNHEY; CDR2 reads SVGAGI. V was clipped by 7 bases and J by 6 bases, with 15 bases between them. The CDR3 runs to 14 residues. The DNA for the CDR3 is TGTGCCAGCAAGGTGGGGACTGTGGCCGGGGAGCTGTTTTTT. Translation: CASKVGTVAGELFF.

This clone was seen a single time. This chain uses TRBV11-3 with TRBJ1-1; D not certain. V lost 4 bases, J lost 4 bases, and 10 bases lay in between. The CDR3 sequence is 13 residues long. CDR1 and CDR2 from the germline V gene are SGHNT and YENEEA. Written as DNA, the CDR3 is TGTGCCAGCAGCTACAGCCTGGGCACTGAAGCTTTCTTT. Amino acids: CASSYSLGTEAFF.

The rearrangement joins TRBV7-2 to TRBJ2-7, with 11 bases that match TRBD2. CDR1 is SGHTA, CDR2 FQGNSA, per germline. J was trimmed by 2 bases and V by 4 bases; bases with no gene match: 1. CDR3 size: 14 residues. The CDR3 protein is CASSSSGGTYEQYF. The CDR3 bases are TGTGCCAGCAGCTCTAGCGGGGGGACCTACGAGCAGTACTTC.

CDR3 bases: TGTGCCAGTAGCTACAGACAGGGTAACTATGGCTACACCTTC. Protein: CASSYRQGNYGYTF. J is TRBJ1-2 and V is TRBV19; 7 bases line up with TRBD1. The V and J ends lost 6 bases and 1 base, in that order; junction bases with no gene match: 5. This CDR3 comprises 14 residues. The V gene's germline CDR1 is LNHDA and CDR2 SQIVND (reference sequence).

J is TRBJ2-5 and V is TRBV24-1, with 7 bases that match TRBD1. The CDR3 runs to 16 residues. Looked up from germline, CDR1 is KGHDR and CDR2 is SFDVKD. V was pared by 2 bases and J by 3 bases, with 8 bases of the junction left unmatched. CDR3 in DNA: TGTGCCACCAGTGATTATGGACAGGCCAAGAAAGAGACCCAGTACTTC. Translation gives CATSDYGQAKKETQYF.

The chain employs TRBV9 and TRBJ1-1; D not certain. V lost 0 bases and J 8 bases, leaving 8 bases between the germline ends. The germline V gene encodes CDR1 SGDLS and CDR2 YYNGEE. The CDR3 runs 12 residues. The CDR3, as DNA: TGTGCCAGCAGCGTAGGGGAGGGCGAAGCTTTCTTT. This encodes CASSVGEGEAFF.

To note about this clone: The junction differs from germline at one of its ends, possibly a read error. This sequence joins TRBV3-1 (or the pseudogene TRBV3-2) and TRBJ2-7, with 9 bases identical to TRBD1. Per the germline V gene, CDR1 is LGHDT and CDR2 is YNNKEL (reference sequence). The CDR3 totals 13 residues. The CDR3 DNA reads TGTGCCAGCAGCCAACCGGGACAGGGATCCAGCAGCTTC. This codes for CASSQPGQGSSSF.